Shown below are 21 T cell receptor beta chains from a single sample sequenced in a study of blood T cell dynamics during melanoma immunotherapy. The repertoire was sequenced with immunoSEQ multiplex PCR; TCRdb's copy has only in-frame clones and lacks some. In the table there are approximately 20,000 clones, 70% to 90% of which are singletons. The sample's time point: week 3, after first cycle of checkpoint inhibitor. The specimen was blood, collected from a patient treated with checkpoint blockade. These receptors originate from a human donor with melanoma.

This clone was counted only a few times. The chain links TRBV2 to TRBJ1-2, with D hard to call. V dropped 2 bases and J dropped 3 bases, with 7 bases sitting between them. CDR3 length equals 13 residues. Germline CDR1 reads SNHLY; CDR2 reads FYNNEI. The CDR3: CASSERGYYGYTF. CDR3 bases: TGTGCCAGCAGTGAACGGGGTTACTATGGCTACACCTTC.

The genes are TRBV5-1 and TRBJ1-4, with D unresolved. There are 13 residues in the CDR3. Germline V gives CDR1 SGHRS, CDR2 YFSETQ. V shed 3 bases and J shed 0 bases, with 3 bases lying between them. CDR3 residues: CASSSSTNEKLFF. In DNA, the CDR3 is TGCGCCAGCAGCTCCTCAACTAATGAAAAACTGTTTTTT.

This clone occurred a few times. V usage is TRBV2 and J usage is TRBJ2-3; 10 nucleotides align to TRBD1. V dropped 6 bases and J dropped 6; count of bases not matched to a gene: 3. The CDR3 length is 13 residues. The germline V gene encodes CDR1 SNHLY and CDR2 FYNNEI. DNA of the CDR3: TGTGCCAGCAGGGGACAGGGGTGGGATACGCAGTATTTT. Translation: CASRGQGWDTQYF.

This chain links TRBV5-4 with TRBJ2-7, with 8 positions matching TRBD1. The CDR3 spans 14 residues. Germline V gene lookup returns CDR1 SGHNT and CDR2 YYREEE (reference sequence). J gave up 0 bases and V 4 bases, and 3 bases lay outside the gene matches. The DNA of the CDR3 is TGTGCCAGCAGCCGCGGGACAGGCTCCTACGAGCAGTACTTC. Translated, it gives CASSRGTGSYEQYF. The complete variable domain, with remaining parts taken from reference TRBV5-4 and TRBJ2-7, reads ETGVTQSPTHLIKTRGQQVTLRCSSQSGHNTVSWYQQALGQGPQFIFQYYREEENGRGNFPPRFSGLQFPNYSSELNVNALELDDSALYLCASSRGTGSYEQYFGPGTRLTVT.

The chain links TRBV5-4 to TRBJ2-5, with D possibly being TRBD2 (6 bases). V lost 6 bases to trimming and J lost 5 bases, with 26 bases between them. Germline values: CDR1 SGHNT, CDR2 YYREEE (reference sequence). This CDR3 has 17 amino acids. The chain's CDR3 is CASTARIGEGGDETQYF. Written as DNA, the CDR3 is TGTGCCAGCACCGCCCGAATAGGTGAGGGAGGAGACGAGACCCAGTACTTC.

The gene calls are TRBV28 and TRBJ2-3; a possible D gene is TRBD2 (6 bases). The CDR3 is made up of 16 amino acids. Germline V gene sequence: CDR1 MDHEN, CDR2 SYDVKM. V gave up 2 bases and J gave up 4 bases, with 16 bases separating them. Here the CDR3 reads CASSLLGGVRSDTQYF. CDR3 coding DNA: TGTGCCAGCAGTTTACTGGGGGGAGTGAGGTCAGATACGCAGTATTTT.

The chain employs TRBV27 and TRBJ2-7, with 12 bases aligning to TRBD2. The J segment lost 4 bases and the V segment lost 5 bases, leaving 15 bases of the junction unmatched. Germline lookup yields CDR1 MNHEY and CDR2 SMNVEV (reference sequence). The CDR3 is 18 amino acids. CDR3 sequence reads: CASSPGAGLAGRWYEQYF. The CDR3 nucleotides are TGTGCCAGCAGTCCCGGCGCCGGACTAGCGGGAAGGTGGTACGAGCAGTACTTC.

V usage is TRBV28 and J usage is TRBJ2-7, with TRBD2 identical over 8 bases. The CDR3 contains 16 residues. From germline, CDR1 is MDHEN and CDR2 SYDVKM. With 3 bases clipped from V and 2 bases from J, the junction kept 9 bases outside the gene matches. CDR3 sequence: CASSFGGKRETYEQYF. Here the CDR3 DNA reads TGTGCCAGCAGTTTCGGGGGCAAGCGGGAGACCTACGAGCAGTACTTC.

The rearrangement uses TRBV9 and TRBJ1-3; D not certain. V was clipped by 4 bases and J by 0 bases, with 14 bases between them. This CDR3 comprises 16 residues. Germline V gene sequence: CDR1 SGDLS, CDR2 YYNGEE. CDR3 DNA: TGTGCCAGCAGCTCTTCCCGGGAAAGCTCTGGAAACACCATATATTTT. Amino acids: CASSSSRESSGNTIYF.

The chain joins TRBV28 to TRBJ1-6; 8 bases match TRBD1. After removal of 4 bases from V and 11 bases from J, the junction contained 7 bases not matched to a gene. CDR3 length: 14 residues. CDR1 and CDR2 (germline): MDHEN, SYDVKM. The CDR3 coding sequence is TGTGCCAGCAGTTCGGACAGGGAATTGGCACCCCTCCACTTT. It is translated as CASSSDRELAPLHF.

The chain has TRBV5-1 and TRBJ1-4; 11 nucleotides line up with TRBD1. This CDR3 is 16 amino acids long. The ends lost 4 bases at V and 3 bases at J; junction bases unmatched: 5. The germline gives CDR1 SGHRS, CDR2 YFSETQ. The CDR3 sequence is CASSIGQGASNEKLFF. In DNA form, the CDR3 reads TGCGCCAGCAGCATAGGACAGGGGGCTTCTAATGAAAAACTGTTTTTT. Based on the CDR3 plus reference TRBV5-1 and TRBJ1-4, the full variable domain is KAGVTQTPRYLIKTRGQQVTLSCSPISGHRSVSWYQQTPGQGLQFLFEYFSETQRNKGNFPGRFSGRQFSNSRSEMNVSTLELGDSALYLCASSIGQGASNEKLFFGSGTQLSVL.

The rearrangement joins TRBV28 to TRBJ2-1; 10 bases line up with TRBD1. The CDR3 extends over 12 amino acids. The V and J ends lost 5 bases and 14 bases, in that order; junction bases with no gene match: 6. Looked up from germline, CDR1 is MDHEN and CDR2 is SYDVKM. The DNA of the CDR3 is TGTGCCAGCAGTGCCGGGACAGGGGTGGAGTTCTTC. This translates into CASSAGTGVEFF. The full variable domain, with the rest looked up from reference TRBV28 and TRBJ2-1, is DVKVTQSSRYLVKRTGEKVFLECVQDMDHENMFWYRQDPGLGLRLIYFSYDVKMKEKGDIPEGYSVSREKKERFSLILESASTNQTSMYLCASSAGTGVEFFGPGTRLTVL.

The chain recombines TRBV6-6 with TRBJ2-5; possible D gene TRBD1, 6 bases. The DNA end favors TRBJ2-7, so the J call may be wrong. This CDR3 spans 15 amino acids. In germline, CDR1 is MNHNY, CDR2 SVGAGI (reference sequence). In DNA form, the CDR3 reads TGTGCCAGCACCCCCTTGGGGGCCCAATTCTACGAGCAGTACTTC. Its protein is CASTPLGAQFYEQYF.

This chain links TRBV5-4 with TRBJ2-1; D is uncertain. CDR1 is SGHNT, CDR2 YYREEE, per germline (reference sequence). Trimming pared 0 bases from V and 9 bases from J, leaving 13 bases between. CDR3 length: 14 amino acids. The CDR3 sequence: CASSLDLGSTEQFF. CDR3 bases: TGTGCCAGCAGCTTGGACTTAGGATCCACTGAGCAGTTCTTC. The full variable domain, in which reference TRBV5-4 and TRBJ2-1 provide the parts outside the CDR3, is ETGVTQSPTHLIKTRGQQVTLRCSSQSGHNTVSWYQQALGQGPQFIFQYYREEENGRGNFPPRFSGLQFPNYSSELNVNALELDDSALYLCASSLDLGSTEQFFGPGTRLTVL.

The gene calls are TRBV2 and TRBJ2-2; a weak D match, TRBD2 (7 bases). The CDR3 loop spans 14 amino acids. The V gene lost 9 bases and the J gene lost 5 bases, with 16 bases spanning the gap. Germline CDR1 and CDR2: SNHLY and FYNNEI. CDR3: CASRDTGGTGELFF. CDR3 DNA: TGTGCCAGTCGGGACACGGGAGGTACCGGGGAGCTGTTTTTT.

The J gene is TRBJ1-2, the V gene TRBV5-6; tentative D call: TRBD1 (5 bases). Trimming left V 0 bases short and J 4 bases short, with 10 bases between. This CDR3 region has 14 residues. The germline CDR1 and CDR2 sequences are SGHDT and YYEEEE. CDR3 DNA: TGTGCCAGCAGCTTGGAGGCCGGGGCCTATGGCTACACCTTC. It encodes CASSLEAGAYGYTF.

The rearrangement joins TRBV30 to TRBJ2-1; a possible D gene is TRBD2 (7 bases). The CDR3 totals 15 residues. V gave up 7 bases and J gave up 3 bases, with 19 bases separating them. CDR1 GTSNPN and CDR2 SVGIG come from the germline V gene (reference sequence). The CDR3 nucleotides read TGTGCCTTCACAGGGTTAGCGGGCTACTACAATGAGCAGTTCTTC. Translation gives CAFTGLAGYYNEQFF.

The chain carries TRBV2 and TRBJ2-7; D may be TRBD1 (6 bases). The germline V gene encodes CDR1 SNHLY and CDR2 FYNNEI. The CDR3 covers 15 residues. Trimming took off 3 bases at V and 2 bases at J, with 14 bases between the two ends. The CDR3 spells CASSDTGPHTYEQYF. CDR3 DNA sequence: TGTGCCAGCAGTGATACAGGGCCCCATACCTACGAGCAGTACTTC.

The chain recombines TRBV7-9 with TRBJ1-1; 8 bases fit TRBD1. The CDR3 has 14 amino acids. CDR1 and CDR2 (germline): SEHNR, FQNEAQ (reference sequence). J gave up 2 bases and V 5 bases, and 4 bases lay outside the gene matches. CDR3 coding DNA: TGTGCCAGCAGCACGGACAGGGCAAACACTGAAGCTTTCTTT. Translating gives CASSTDRANTEAFF.

V and J are TRBV15 and TRBJ1-2, with 7 bases aligning to TRBD1. The germline CDR1 and CDR2 sequences are LNHNV and YYDKDF (reference sequence). Trimming took 5 bases from V and 8 from J; bases not matched to a gene: 8. The CDR3 is made up of 13 amino acids. CDR3 sequence reads: CATSPTGSGGYTF. The CDR3 DNA is TGTGCCACCAGCCCGACAGGGTCAGGCGGCTACACCTTC.

The chain couples TRBV9 to TRBJ2-3; either TRBD1 or TRBD2 may fit D (6 bases each). Germline CDR1 reads SGDLS; CDR2 reads YYNGEE. The ends were cut back, 2 bases at V and 6 bases at J, with 16 bases in the middle. CDR3 length: 15 amino acids. The CDR3 bases are TGTGCCAGCAGCGTCGCCCCGGGGGCGGTGGATACGCAGTATTTT. Translated: CASSVAPGAVDTQYF.